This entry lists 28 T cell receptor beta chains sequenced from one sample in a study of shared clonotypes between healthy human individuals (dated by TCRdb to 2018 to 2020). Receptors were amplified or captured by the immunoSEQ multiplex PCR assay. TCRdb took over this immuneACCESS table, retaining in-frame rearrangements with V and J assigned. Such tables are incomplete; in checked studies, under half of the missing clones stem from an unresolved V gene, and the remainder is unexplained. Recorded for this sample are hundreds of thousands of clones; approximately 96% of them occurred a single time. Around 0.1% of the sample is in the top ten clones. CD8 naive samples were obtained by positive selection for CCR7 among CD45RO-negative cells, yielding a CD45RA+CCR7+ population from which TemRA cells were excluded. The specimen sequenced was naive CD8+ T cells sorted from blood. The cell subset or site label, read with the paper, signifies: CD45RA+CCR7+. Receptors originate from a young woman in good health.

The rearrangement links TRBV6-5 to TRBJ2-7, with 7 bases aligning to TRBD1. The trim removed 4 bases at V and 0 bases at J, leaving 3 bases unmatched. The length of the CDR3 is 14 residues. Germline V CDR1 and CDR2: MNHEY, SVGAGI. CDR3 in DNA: TGTGCCAGCAGTTTGACAGGGAGCTCCTACGAGCAGTACTTC. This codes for CASSLTGSSYEQYF.

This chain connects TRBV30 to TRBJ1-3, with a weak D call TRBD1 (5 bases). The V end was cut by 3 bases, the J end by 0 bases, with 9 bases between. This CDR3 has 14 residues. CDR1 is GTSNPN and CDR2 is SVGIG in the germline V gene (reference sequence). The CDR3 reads CAWRGDFSGNTIYF. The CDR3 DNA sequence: TGTGCCTGGAGGGGGGACTTCTCTGGAAACACCATATATTTT.

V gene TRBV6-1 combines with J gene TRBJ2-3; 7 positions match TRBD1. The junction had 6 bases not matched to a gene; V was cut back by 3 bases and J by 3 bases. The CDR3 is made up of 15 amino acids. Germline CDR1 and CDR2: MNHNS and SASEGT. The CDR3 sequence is CASSEGQFDTDTQYF. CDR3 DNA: TGTGCCAGCAGTGAGGGACAGTTTGATACAGATACGCAGTATTTT.

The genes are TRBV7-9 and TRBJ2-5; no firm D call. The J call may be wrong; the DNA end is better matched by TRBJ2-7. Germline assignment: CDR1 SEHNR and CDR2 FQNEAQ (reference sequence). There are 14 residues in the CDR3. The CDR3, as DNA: TGTGCCAGCAGCGCAAGGGTTGCGGTCGGCGAGCAGTACTTC. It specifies CASSARVAVGEQYF.

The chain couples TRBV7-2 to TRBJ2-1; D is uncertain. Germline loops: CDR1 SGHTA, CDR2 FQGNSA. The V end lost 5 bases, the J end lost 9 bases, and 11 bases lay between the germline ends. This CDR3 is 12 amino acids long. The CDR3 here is CASSPSGGEQFF. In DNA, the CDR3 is TGTGCCAGCAGCCCCTCCGGCGGTGAGCAGTTCTTC. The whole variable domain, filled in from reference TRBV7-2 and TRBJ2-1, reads GAGVSQSPSNKVTEKGKDVELRCDPISGHTALYWYRQSLGQGLEFLIYFQGNSAPDKSGLPSDRFSAERTGGSVSTLTIQRTQQEDSAVYLCASSPSGGEQFFGPGTRLTVL.

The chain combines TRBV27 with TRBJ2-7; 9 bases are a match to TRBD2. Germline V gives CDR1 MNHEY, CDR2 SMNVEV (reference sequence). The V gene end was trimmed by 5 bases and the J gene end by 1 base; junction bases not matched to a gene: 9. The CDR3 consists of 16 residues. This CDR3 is CASSLSAGGGSYEQYF. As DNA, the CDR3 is TGTGCCAGCAGTCTCTCAGCGGGAGGAGGGTCCTACGAGCAGTACTTC.

CDR3 loop: CASSLSMTYNEQFF. The CDR3 DNA reads TGTGCCAGCAGTTTATCGATGACTTACAATGAGCAGTTCTTC. The rearrangement uses TRBV27 and TRBJ2-1; D gene unclear. Trimming took off 0 bases at V and 4 bases at J, with 7 bases between the two ends. Germline CDR1 MNHEY, CDR2 SMNVEV (reference sequence). The length of the CDR3 is 14 residues.

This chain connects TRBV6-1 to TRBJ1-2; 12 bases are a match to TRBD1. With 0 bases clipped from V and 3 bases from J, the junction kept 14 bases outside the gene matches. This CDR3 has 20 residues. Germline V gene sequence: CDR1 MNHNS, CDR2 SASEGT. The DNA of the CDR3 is TGTGCCAGCAGTGAAGCGCTAGAGGGGGACAGGGGGCGCGGCGACTATGGCTACACCTTC. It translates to CASSEALEGDRGRGDYGYTF.

The CDR3 DNA reads as TGTGCCAGCAGCCGGCTGAGCACTGAAGCTTTCTTT. Protein product: CASSRLSTEAFF. The rearrangement uses TRBV11-1 and TRBJ1-1; D is unclear. With 5 bases removed from V and 4 bases from J, the gap between germline ends came to 8 bases. This CDR3 is built from 12 residues. In germline, CDR1 is SGHAT, CDR2 FQDESV (reference sequence).

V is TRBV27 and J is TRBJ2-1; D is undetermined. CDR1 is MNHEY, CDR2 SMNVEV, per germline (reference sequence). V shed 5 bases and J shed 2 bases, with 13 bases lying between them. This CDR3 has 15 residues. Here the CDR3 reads CASSHGQVPYNEQFF. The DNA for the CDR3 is TGTGCCAGCAGTCATGGGCAGGTGCCCTACAATGAGCAGTTCTTC.

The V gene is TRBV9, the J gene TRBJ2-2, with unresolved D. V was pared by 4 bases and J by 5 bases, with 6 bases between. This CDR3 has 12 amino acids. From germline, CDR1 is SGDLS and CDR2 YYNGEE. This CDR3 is CASSQRTGELFF. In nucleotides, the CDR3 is TGTGCCAGCAGCCAGAGGACCGGGGAGCTGTTTTTT. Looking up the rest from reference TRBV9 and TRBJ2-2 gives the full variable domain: DSGVTQTPKHLITATGQRVTLRCSPRSGDLSVYWYQQSLDQGLQFLIQYYNGEERAKGNILERFSAQQFPDLHSELNLSSLELGDSALYFCASSQRTGELFFGEGSRLTVL.

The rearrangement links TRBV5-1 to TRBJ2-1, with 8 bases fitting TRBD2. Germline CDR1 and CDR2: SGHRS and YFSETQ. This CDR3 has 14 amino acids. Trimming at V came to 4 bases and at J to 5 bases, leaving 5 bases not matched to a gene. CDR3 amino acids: CASSLSGINNEQFF. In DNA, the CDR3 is TGCGCCAGCAGCCTTAGCGGGATTAACAATGAGCAGTTCTTC.

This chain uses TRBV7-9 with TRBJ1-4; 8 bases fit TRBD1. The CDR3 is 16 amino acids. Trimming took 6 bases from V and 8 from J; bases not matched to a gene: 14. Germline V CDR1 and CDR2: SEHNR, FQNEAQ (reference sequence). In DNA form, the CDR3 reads TGTGCCAGCAGTTTCAACGGGCCAGGGGGCGTGGAAAAACTGTTTTTT. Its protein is CASSFNGPGGVEKLFF.

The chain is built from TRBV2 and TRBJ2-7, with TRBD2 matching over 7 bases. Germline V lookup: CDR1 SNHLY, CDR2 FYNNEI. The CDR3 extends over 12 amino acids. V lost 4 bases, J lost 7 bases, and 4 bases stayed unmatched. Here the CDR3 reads CASSGREWEQYF. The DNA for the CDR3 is TGTGCCAGCAGTGGGCGGGAGTGGGAGCAGTACTTC.

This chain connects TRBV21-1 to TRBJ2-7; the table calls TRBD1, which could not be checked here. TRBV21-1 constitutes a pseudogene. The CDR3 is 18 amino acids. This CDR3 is CASSNRLLLTGKAYEQYF. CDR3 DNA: TGTGCCAGCAGCAACCGACTCCTCTTGACAGGGAAAGCCTACGAGCAGTACTTC.

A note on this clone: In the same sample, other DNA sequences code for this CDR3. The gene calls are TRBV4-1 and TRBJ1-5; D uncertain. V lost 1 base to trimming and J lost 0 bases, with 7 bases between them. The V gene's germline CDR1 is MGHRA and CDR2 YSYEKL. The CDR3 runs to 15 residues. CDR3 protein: CASSQGAYSNQPQHF. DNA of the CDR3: TGCGCCAGCAGCCAAGGGGCATATAGCAATCAGCCCCAGCATTTT.

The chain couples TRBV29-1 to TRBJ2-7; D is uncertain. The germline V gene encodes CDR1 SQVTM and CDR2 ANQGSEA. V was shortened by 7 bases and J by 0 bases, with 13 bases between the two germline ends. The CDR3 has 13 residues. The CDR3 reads CSGRESDSYEQYF. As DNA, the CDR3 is TGCAGCGGAAGAGAGTCGGACTCCTACGAGCAGTACTTC.

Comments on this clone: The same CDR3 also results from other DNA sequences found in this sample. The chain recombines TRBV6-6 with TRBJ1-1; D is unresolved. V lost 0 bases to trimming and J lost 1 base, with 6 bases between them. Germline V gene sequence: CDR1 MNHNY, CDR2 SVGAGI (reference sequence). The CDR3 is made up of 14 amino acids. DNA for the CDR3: TGTGCCAGCAGTTACTCCACTCAGAACACTGAAGCTTTCTTT. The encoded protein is CASSYSTQNTEAFF.

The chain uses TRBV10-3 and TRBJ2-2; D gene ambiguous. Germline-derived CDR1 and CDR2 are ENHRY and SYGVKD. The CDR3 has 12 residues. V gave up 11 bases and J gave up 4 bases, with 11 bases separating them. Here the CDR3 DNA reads TGTGCCGTTGGAATTGGCACCGGGGAGCTGTTTTTT. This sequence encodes CAVGIGTGELFF.

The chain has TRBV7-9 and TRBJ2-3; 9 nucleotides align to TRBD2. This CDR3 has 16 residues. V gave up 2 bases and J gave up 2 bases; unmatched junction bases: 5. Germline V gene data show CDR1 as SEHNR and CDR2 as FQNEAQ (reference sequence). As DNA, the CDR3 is TGTGCCAGCAGCTTATGGGAGCGGGGGGCCACAGATACGCAGTATTTT. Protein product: CASSLWERGATDTQYF.

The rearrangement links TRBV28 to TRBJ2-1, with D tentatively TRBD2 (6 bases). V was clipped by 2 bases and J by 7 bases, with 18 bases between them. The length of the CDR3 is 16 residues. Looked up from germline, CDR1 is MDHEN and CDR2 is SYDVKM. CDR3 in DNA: TGTGCCAGCAGTTTAGGCCCATTGGCGGGATCTAATGAGCAGTTCTTC. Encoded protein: CASSLGPLAGSNEQFF.

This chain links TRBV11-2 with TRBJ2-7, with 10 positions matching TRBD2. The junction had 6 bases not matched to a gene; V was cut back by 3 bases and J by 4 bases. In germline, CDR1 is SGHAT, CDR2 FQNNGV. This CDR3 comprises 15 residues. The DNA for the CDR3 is TGTGCCAGCAGCTTCTCAACTAGCGGGAAGTACGAGCAGTACTTC. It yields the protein CASSFSTSGKYEQYF.

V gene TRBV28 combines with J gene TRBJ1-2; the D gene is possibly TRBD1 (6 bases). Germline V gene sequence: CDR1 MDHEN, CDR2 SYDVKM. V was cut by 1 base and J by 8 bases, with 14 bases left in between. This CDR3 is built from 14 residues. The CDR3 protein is CASSLFYRGRGYTF. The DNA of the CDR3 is TGTGCCAGCAGTTTATTTTACCGGGGGCGAGGCTACACCTTC.

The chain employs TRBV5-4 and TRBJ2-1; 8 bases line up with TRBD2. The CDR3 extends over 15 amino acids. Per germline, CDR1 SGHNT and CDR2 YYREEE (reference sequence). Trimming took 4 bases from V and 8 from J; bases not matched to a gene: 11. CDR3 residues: CASSTGTSDLDEQFF. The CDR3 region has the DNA TGTGCCAGCAGCACCGGGACTAGTGATCTCGATGAGCAGTTCTTC.

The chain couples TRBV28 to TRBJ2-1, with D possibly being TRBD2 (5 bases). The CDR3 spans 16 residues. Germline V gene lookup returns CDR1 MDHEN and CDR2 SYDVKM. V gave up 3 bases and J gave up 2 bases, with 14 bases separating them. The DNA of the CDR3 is TGTGCCAGCAGTTTCAGGCCCACTAGACCCTACAATGAGCAGTTCTTC. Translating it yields CASSFRPTRPYNEQFF.

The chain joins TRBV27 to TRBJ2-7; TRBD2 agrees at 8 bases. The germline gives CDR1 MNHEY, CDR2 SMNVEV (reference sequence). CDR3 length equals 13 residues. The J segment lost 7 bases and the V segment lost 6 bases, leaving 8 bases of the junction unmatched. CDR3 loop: CASRPFTSGEQYF. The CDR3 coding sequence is TGTGCCAGCAGACCCTTTACTAGCGGTGAGCAGTACTTC.

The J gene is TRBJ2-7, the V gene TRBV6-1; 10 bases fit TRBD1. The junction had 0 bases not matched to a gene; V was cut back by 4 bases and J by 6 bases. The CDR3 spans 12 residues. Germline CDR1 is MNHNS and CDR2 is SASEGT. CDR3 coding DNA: TGTGCCAGCAGTGGACAGGGGGCCGAGCAGTACTTC. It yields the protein CASSGQGAEQYF.

The CDR3 loop is CASSVGGSPAETQYF. The CDR3 DNA is TGTGCCAGCAGCGTGGGGGGATCCCCAGCGGAGACCCAGTACTTC. The genes are TRBV9 and TRBJ2-5; tentatively, D is TRBD2 (6 bases). Germline assignment: CDR1 SGDLS and CDR2 YYNGEE. The CDR3 loop spans 15 amino acids. V was clipped by 2 bases and J by 5 bases, with 16 bases between them. Full variable domain (missing parts from reference TRBV9 and TRBJ2-5): DSGVTQTPKHLITATGQRVTLRCSPRSGDLSVYWYQQSLDQGLQFLIQYYNGEERAKGNILERFSAQQFPDLHSELNLSSLELGDSALYFCASSVGGSPAETQYFGPGTRLLVL.